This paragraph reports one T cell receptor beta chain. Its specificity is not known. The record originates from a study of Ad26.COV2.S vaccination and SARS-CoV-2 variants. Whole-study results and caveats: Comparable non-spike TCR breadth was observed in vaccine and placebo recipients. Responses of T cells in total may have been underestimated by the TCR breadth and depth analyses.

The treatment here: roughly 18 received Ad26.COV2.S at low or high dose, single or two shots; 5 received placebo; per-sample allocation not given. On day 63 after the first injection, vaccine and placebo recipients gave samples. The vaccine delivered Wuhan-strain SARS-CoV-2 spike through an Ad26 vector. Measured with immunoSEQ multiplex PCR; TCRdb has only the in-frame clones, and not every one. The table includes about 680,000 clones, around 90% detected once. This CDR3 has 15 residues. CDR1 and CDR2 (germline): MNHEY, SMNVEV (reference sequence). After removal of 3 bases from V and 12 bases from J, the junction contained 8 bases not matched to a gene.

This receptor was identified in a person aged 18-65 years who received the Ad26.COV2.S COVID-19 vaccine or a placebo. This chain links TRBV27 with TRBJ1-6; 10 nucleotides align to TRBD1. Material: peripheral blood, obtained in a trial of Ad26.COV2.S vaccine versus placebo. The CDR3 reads CASSFSDRGFRPLHF. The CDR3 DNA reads TGTGCCAGCAGTTTCTCGGACAGGGGGTTTCGACCCCTCCACTTT.